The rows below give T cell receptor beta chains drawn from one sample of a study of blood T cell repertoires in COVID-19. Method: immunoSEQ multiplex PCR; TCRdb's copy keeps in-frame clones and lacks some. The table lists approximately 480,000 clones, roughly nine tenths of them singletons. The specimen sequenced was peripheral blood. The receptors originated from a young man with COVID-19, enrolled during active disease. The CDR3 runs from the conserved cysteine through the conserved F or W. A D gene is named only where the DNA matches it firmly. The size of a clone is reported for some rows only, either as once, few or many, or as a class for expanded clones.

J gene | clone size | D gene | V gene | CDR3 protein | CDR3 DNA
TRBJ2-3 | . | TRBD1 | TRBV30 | CACIPPEGAVDTQYF | TGTGCCTGCATTCCACCAGAGGGGGCGGTAGATACGCAGTATTTT
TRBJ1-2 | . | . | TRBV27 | CASRTGIGNYGYTF | TGTGCCAGCAGGACGGGTATTGGCAACTATGGCTACACCTTC
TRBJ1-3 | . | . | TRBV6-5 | CASRLNSGNTIYF | TGTGCCAGCAGACTGAACTCTGGAAACACCATATATTTT
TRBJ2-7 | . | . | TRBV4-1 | CASSQGRGFEQYF | TGCGCCAGCAGCCAAGGTCGAGGGTTCGAGCAGTACTTC
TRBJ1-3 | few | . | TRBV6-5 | CASSYAGPQDTIYF | TGTGCCAGCAGTTATGCAGGGCCCCAAGACACCATATATTTT
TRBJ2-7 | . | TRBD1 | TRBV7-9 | CASSPDRGMYEQYF | TGTGCCAGCAGCCCCGACAGGGGGATGTACGAGCAGTACTTC
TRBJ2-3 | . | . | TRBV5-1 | CASSLPGAITDTQYF | TGCGCCAGCAGCTTACCGGGAGCTATCACAGATACGCAGTATTTT
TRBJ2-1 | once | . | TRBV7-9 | CASSPGWQGYYNEQFF | TGTGCCAGCAGCCCGGGGTGGCAGGGGTACTACAATGAGCAGTTCTTC
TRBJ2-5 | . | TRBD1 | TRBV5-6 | CASSRRTGGFQETQYF | TGTGCCAGCAGCAGGAGGACAGGGGGCTTCCAAGAGACCCAGTACTTC
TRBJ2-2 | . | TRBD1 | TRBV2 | CASRTGPTGELFF | TGTGCCAGCAGGACAGGGCCAACCGGGGAGCTGTTTTTT
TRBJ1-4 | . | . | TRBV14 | CASSQPGRGVPTNEKLFF | TGTGCCAGCAGCCAACCCGGCCGGGGGGTACCAACTAATGAAAAACTGTTTTTT
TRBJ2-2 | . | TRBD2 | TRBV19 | CASSMGTRGGELFF | TGTGCCAGTAGTATGGGGACTAGAGGCGGGGAGCTGTTTTTT
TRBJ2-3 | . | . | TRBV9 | CASSVAHTDTQYF | TGTGCCAGCAGCGTAGCACACACAGATACGCAGTATTTT
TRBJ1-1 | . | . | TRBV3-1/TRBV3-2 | CASSQQTGGFGEAFF | TGTGCCAGCAGCCAACAAACCGGGGGGTTTGGTGAAGCTTTCTTT
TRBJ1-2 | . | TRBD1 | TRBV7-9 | CASSPGTGTIDGYTF | TGTGCCAGCAGCCCCGGGACAGGAACTATAGATGGCTACACCTTC
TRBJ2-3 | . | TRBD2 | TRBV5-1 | CASSYGPAGHTDTQYF | TGCGCCAGCAGCTACGGACCAGCGGGGCATACAGATACGCAGTATTTT
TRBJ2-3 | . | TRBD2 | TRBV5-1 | CASSPGLAGGYTDTQYF | TGCGCCAGCAGCCCGGGACTAGCGGGGGGTTACACAGATACGCAGTATTTT
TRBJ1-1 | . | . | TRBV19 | CARDWAIMNTEAFF | TGTGCCAGGGATTGGGCCATCATGAACACTGAAGCTTTCTTT
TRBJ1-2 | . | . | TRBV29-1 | CSVEGGSHYGYTF | TGCAGCGTTGAAGGGGGCTCTCACTATGGCTACACCTTC
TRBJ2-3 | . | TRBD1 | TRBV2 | CASKRDRVYTDTQYF | TGTGCCAGCAAGCGCGACAGGGTCTACACAGATACGCAGTATTTT
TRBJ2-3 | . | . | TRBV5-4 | CASSLGELSTDTQYF | TGTGCCAGCAGCTTGGGGGAGTTGAGCACAGATACGCAGTATTTT
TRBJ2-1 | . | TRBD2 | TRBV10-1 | CASSPGLAGDGDKQFF | TGCGCCAGCAGTCCGGGACTAGCGGGGGACGGGGATAAGCAGTTCTTC
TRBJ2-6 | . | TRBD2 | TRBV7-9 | CASRSGGGSGANVLTF | TGTGCCAGCCGCTCGGGCGGGGGCTCTGGGGCCAACGTCCTGACTTTC
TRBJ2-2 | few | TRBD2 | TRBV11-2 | CASSVTSGSPGELFF | TGTGCCAGCAGCGTAACTAGCGGGAGTCCCGGGGAGCTGTTTTTT
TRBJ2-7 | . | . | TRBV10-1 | CASSRGEPYEQYF | TGCGCCAGCAGTAGGGGCGAGCCCTACGAGCAGTACTTC
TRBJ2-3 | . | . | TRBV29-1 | CSVSGGRIADTQYF | TGCAGCGTTTCCGGGGGGCGCATCGCAGATACGCAGTATTTT